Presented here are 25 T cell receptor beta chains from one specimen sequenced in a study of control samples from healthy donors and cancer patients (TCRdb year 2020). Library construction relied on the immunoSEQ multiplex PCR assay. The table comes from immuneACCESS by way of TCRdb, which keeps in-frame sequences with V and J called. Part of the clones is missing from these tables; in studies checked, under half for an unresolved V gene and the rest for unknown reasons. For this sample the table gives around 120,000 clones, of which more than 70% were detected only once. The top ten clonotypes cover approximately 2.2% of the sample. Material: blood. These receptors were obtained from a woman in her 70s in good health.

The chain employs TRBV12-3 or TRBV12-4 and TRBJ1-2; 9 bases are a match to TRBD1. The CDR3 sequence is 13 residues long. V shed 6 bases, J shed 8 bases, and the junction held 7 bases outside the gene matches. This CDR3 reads CASSTGQGRGYTF. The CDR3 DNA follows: TGTGCCAGCAGCACGGGACAGGGCAGAGGCTACACCTTC.

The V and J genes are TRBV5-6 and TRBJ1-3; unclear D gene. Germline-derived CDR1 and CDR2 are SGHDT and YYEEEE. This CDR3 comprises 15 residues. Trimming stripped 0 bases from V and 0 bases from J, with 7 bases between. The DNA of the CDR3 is TGTGCCAGCAGCTTGGACTATACCTCTGGAAACACCATATATTTT. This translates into CASSLDYTSGNTIYF.

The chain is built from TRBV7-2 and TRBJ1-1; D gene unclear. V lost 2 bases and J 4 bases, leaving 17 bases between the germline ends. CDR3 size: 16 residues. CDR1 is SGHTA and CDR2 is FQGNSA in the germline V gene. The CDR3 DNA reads TGTGCCAGCAGCTTATATAGGGCAGCCCTGGGCACTGAAGCTTTCTTT. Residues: CASSLYRAALGTEAFF.

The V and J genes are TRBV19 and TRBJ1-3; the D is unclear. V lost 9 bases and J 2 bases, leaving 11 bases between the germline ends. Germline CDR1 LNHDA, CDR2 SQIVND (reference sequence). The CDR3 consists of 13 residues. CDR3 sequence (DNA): TGTGCCAGCAACACACTGGCTGGAAACACCATATATTTT. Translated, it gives CASNTLAGNTIYF.

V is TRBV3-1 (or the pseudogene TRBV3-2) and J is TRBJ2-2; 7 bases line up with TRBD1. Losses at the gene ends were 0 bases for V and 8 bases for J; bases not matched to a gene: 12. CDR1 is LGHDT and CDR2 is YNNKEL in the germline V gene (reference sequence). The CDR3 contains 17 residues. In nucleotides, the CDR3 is TGTGCCAGCAGCCAAGATTGGGCGACAGGGATTCTAGGGGAGCTGTTTTTT. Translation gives CASSQDWATGILGELFF.

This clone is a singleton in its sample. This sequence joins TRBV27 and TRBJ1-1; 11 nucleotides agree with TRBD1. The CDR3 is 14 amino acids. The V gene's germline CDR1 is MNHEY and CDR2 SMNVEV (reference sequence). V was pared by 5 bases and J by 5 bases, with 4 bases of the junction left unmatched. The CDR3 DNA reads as TGTGCCAGCAGTAGCGGGACAGGGGGTACTGAAGCTTTCTTT. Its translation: CASSSGTGGTEAFF.

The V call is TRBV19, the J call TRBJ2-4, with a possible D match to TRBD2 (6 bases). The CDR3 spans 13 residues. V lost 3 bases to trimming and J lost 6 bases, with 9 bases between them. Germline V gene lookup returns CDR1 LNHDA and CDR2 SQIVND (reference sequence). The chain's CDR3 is CASSILEGNIQYF. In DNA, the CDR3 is TGTGCCAGTAGTATCTTGGAGGGAAACATTCAGTACTTC. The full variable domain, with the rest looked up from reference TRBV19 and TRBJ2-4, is DGGITQSPKYLFRKEGQNVTLSCEQNLNHDAMYWYRQDPGQGLRLIYYSQIVNDFQKGDIAEGYSVSREKKESFPLTVTSAQKNPTAFYLCASSILEGNIQYFGAGTRLSVL.

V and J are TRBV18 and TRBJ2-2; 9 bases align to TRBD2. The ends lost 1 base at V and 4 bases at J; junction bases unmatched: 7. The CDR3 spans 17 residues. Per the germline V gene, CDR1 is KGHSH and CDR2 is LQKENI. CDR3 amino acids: CASSPRSGGTGTGELFF. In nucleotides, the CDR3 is TGTGCCAGCTCACCACGGAGCGGGGGGACCGGCACCGGGGAGCTGTTTTTT.

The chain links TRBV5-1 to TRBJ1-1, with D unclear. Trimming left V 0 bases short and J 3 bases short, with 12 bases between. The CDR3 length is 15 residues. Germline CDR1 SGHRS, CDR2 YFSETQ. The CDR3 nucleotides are TGCGCCAGCAGCTTGGTTGCGACACCGTACACTGAAGCTTTCTTT. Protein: CASSLVATPYTEAFF.

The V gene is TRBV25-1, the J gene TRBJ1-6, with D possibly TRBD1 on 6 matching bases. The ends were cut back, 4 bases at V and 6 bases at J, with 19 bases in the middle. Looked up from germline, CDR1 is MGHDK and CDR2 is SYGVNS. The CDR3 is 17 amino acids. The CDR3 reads CASSGSPIGGPNSPLHF. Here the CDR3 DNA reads TGTGCCAGCAGTGGGAGCCCGATCGGGGGGCCTAATTCACCCCTCCACTTT.

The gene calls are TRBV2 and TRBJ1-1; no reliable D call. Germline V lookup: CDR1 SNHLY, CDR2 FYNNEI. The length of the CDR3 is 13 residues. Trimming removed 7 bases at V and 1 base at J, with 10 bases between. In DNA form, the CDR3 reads TGTGCCAGCATTCCAGGAGAGAACACTGAAGCTTTCTTT. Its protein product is CASIPGENTEAFF. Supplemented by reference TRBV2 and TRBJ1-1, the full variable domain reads EPEVTQTPSHQVTQMGQEVILRCVPISNHLYFYWYRQILGQKVEFLVSFYNNEISEKSEIFDDQFSVERPDGSNFTLKIRSTKLEDSAMYFCASIPGENTEAFFGQGTRLTVV.

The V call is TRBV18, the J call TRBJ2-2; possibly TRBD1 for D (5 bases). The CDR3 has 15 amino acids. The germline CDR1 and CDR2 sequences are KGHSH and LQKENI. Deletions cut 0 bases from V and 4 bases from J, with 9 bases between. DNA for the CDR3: TGTGCCAGCTCACCACCCAACAGGCCCACCGGGGAGCTGTTTTTT. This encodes CASSPPNRPTGELFF.

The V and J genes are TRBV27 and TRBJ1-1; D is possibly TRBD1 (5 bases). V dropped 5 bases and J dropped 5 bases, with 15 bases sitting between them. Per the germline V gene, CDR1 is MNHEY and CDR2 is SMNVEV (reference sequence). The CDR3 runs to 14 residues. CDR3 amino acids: CASSPWGGGTEAFF. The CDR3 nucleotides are TGTGCCAGCAGTCCATGGGGGGGAGGGACTGAAGCTTTCTTT.

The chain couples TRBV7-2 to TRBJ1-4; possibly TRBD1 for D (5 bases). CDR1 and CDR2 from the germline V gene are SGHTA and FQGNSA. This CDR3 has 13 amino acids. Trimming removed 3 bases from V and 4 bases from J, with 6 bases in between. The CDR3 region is CASSFGGNEKLFF. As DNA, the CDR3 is TGTGCCAGCAGCTTTGGGGGTAATGAAAAACTGTTTTTT. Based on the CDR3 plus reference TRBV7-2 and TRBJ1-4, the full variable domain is GAGVSQSPSNKVTEKGKDVELRCDPISGHTALYWYRQSLGQGLEFLIYFQGNSAPDKSGLPSDRFSAERTGGSVSTLTIQRTQQEDSAVYLCASSFGGNEKLFFGSGTQLSVL.

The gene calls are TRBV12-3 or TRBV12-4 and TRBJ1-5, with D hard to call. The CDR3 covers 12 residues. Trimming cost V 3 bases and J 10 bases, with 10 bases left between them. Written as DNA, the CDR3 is TGTGCCAGCAGTTTTAGGGAGGCTCCCCAGCATTTT. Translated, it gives CASSFREAPQHF.

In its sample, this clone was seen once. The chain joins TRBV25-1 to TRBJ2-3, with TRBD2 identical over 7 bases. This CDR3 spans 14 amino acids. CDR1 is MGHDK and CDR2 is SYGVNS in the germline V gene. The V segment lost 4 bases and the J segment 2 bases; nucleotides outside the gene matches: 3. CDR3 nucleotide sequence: TGTGCCAGCAGTGGGAGCGGGGTCACAGATACGCAGTATTTT. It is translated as CASSGSGVTDTQYF.

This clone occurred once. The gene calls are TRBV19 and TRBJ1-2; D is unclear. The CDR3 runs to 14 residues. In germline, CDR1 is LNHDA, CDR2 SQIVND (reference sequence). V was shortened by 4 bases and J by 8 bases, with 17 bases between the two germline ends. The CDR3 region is CASSTGAPRSGYTF. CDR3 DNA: TGTGCCAGTAGTACGGGCGCGCCTAGGTCCGGCTACACCTTC.

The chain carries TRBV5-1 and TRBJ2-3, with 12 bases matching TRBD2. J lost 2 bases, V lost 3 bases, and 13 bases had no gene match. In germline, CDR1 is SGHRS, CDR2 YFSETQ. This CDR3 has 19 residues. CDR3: CASSSGLAGGRSFTDTQYF. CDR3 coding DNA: TGCGCCAGCAGCTCTGGGCTAGCGGGGGGGCGGTCGTTCACAGATACGCAGTATTTT.

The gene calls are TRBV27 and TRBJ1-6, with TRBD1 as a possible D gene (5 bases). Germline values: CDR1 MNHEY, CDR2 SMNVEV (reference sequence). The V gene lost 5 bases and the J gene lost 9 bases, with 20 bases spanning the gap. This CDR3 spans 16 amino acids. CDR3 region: CASSLGPLGSGSPLHF. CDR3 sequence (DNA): TGTGCCAGCAGTCTGGGACCTCTGGGTTCAGGTTCACCCCTCCACTTT.

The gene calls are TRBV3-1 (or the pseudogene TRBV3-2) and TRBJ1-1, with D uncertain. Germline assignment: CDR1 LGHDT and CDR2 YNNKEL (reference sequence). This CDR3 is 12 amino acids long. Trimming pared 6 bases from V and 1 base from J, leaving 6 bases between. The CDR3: CASRSQNTEAFF. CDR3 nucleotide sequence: TGTGCCAGCAGGAGTCAGAACACTGAAGCTTTCTTT.

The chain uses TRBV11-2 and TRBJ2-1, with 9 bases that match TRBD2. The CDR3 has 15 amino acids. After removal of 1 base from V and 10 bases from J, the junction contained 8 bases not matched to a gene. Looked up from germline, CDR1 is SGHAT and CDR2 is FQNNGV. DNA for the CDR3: TGTGCCAGCAGCTTAGGCGCGGGGGGGCCCGAGGAGCAGTTCTTC. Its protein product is CASSLGAGGPEEQFF.

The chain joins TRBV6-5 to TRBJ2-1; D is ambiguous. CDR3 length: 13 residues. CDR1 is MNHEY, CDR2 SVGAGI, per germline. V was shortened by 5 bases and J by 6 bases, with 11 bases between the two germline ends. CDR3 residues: CASSLTHSNEQFF. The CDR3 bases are TGTGCCAGCAGTCTCACCCACAGCAATGAGCAGTTCTTC.

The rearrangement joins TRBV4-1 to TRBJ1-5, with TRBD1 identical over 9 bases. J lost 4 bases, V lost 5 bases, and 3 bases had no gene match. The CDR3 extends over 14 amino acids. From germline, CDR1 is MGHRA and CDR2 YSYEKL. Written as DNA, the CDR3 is TGCGCCAGCAGCTCCGGGACAGGGAATCAGCCCCAGCATTTT. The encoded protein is CASSSGTGNQPQHF.

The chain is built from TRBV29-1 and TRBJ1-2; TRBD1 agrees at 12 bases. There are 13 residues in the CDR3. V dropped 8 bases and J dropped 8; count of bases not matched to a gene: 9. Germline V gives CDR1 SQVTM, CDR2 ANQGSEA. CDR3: CSSLGTGGQGYTF. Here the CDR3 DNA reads TGCAGCTCTCTCGGGACAGGGGGCCAAGGCTACACCTTC.

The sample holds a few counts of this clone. Written as DNA, the CDR3 is TGTGCCAGCAGCTTAGCGGGCAGGGAGAACACTGAAGCTTTCTTT. This translates into CASSLAGRENTEAFF. This chain links TRBV7-9 with TRBJ1-1; tentative D call: TRBD1 (5 bases). This CDR3 is built from 15 residues. Germline-derived CDR1 and CDR2 are SEHNR and FQNEAQ (reference sequence). The germline V and J ends were trimmed by 0 bases and 1 base, with 9 bases remaining between them.